Each of the 27 T cell receptor beta chains below was sequenced from the same sample in a study of blood T cell repertoires in COVID-19. TCRdb's table, derived via immunoSEQ multiplex PCR, lists solely in-frame clones and lacks some. The table shows 70,000 to 100,000 clones, with roughly 90% occurring only once. The sample consisted of peripheral blood. The receptors were gathered from a man of 80 years or more with active or convalescent COVID-19.

The chain employs TRBV19 and TRBJ2-3; 12 bases align to TRBD2. There are 20 residues in the CDR3. V was pared by 7 bases and J by 7 bases, with 24 bases of the junction left unmatched. The germline CDR1 and CDR2 sequences are LNHDA and SQIVND (reference sequence). The CDR3 coding sequence is TGTGCCAGTACCTCGCCGGGACATGACCTGACTAGCGGGAGAGGAAATACGCAGTATTTT. This sequence encodes CASTSPGHDLTSGRGNTQYF.

The chain recombines TRBV7-6 with TRBJ2-2; 10 bases align to TRBD2. CDR1 is SGHVS, CDR2 FNYEAQ, per germline. V shed 1 base and J 7 bases; nucleotides not matched to a gene: 9. The CDR3 consists of 17 residues. For the CDR3, the DNA is TGTGCCAGCAGCTTAGAGTCTAGCGGGAGAAGGAGCGGGGAGCTGTTTTTT. Protein product: CASSLESSGRRSGELFF.

The chain recombines TRBV27 with TRBJ1-1, with TRBD1 identical over 8 bases. Trimming cost V 5 bases and J 6 bases; bases outside gene matches: 2. Germline V gene data show CDR1 as MNHEY and CDR2 as SMNVEV (reference sequence). The CDR3 is 12 residues long. The CDR3 here is CASSNRGAEAFF. DNA of the CDR3: TGTGCCAGCAGTAACAGGGGGGCTGAAGCTTTCTTT.

A single count supports this clone. The V and J genes are TRBV7-2 and TRBJ1-1; a weak D match, TRBD1 (5 bases). Germline lookup yields CDR1 SGHTA and CDR2 FQGNSA. V lost 3 bases, J lost 6 bases, and 11 bases lay in between. This CDR3 spans 13 amino acids. As DNA, the CDR3 is TGTGCCAGCAGCTTCTCCAGGGTGTCTGAAGCTTTCTTT. Translated: CASSFSRVSEAFF.

This chain links TRBV19 with TRBJ1-2; 8 nucleotides agree with TRBD1. This CDR3 comprises 13 residues. Germline V gene lookup returns CDR1 LNHDA and CDR2 SQIVND (reference sequence). V gave up 7 bases and J gave up 4 bases; unmatched junction bases: 5. The CDR3 loop is CASTLTGGYGYTF. The CDR3 region has the DNA TGTGCCAGTACCTTAACAGGGGGCTATGGCTACACCTTC.

J is TRBJ2-1 and V is TRBV3-1 (or the pseudogene TRBV3-2); TRBD1 aligns across 7 bases. The J segment lost 4 bases and the V segment lost 5 bases, leaving 11 bases of the junction unmatched. The CDR3 consists of 16 residues. Germline V gene sequence: CDR1 LGHDT, CDR2 YNNKEL (reference sequence). CDR3 coding DNA: TGTGCCAGCAGCGCCAGGGGGAAGGGACCGTACAATGAGCAGTTCTTC. Amino acids: CASSARGKGPYNEQFF.

V usage is TRBV5-1 and J usage is TRBJ1-6; the match to TRBD1 covers 8 bases. Trimming cost V 3 bases and J 5 bases; bases outside gene matches: 4. CDR3 length: 15 residues. Per the germline V gene, CDR1 is SGHRS and CDR2 is YFSETQ. DNA for the CDR3: TGCGCCAGCAGCTCCAGGGGGCGAGATAATTCACCCCTCCACTTT. Encoded protein: CASSSRGRDNSPLHF.

V is TRBV24-1 and J is TRBJ2-1, with TRBD1 matching 9 bases. V dropped 0 bases and J dropped 6; count of bases not matched to a gene: 5. The germline gives CDR1 KGHDR, CDR2 SFDVKD. There are 16 residues in the CDR3. This chain's CDR3 is CATSDLRDRGINEQFF. DNA of the CDR3: TGTGCCACCAGTGATTTGCGCGACAGGGGGATCAATGAGCAGTTCTTC.

In DNA, the CDR3 is TGTGCCTGGTACAGGGGTTCCGGCGATGAGCAGTTCTTC. Protein product: CAWYRGSGDEQFF. The V gene is TRBV30, the J gene TRBJ2-1; 7 nucleotides match TRBD1. Germline V lookup: CDR1 GTSNPN, CDR2 SVGIG (reference sequence). The length of the CDR3 is 13 residues. The trim removed 5 bases at V and 8 bases at J, leaving 9 bases unmatched.

In its sample, this clone was seen a few times. V usage is TRBV19 and J usage is TRBJ1-1; possible D gene TRBD1, 6 bases. Germline V CDR1 and CDR2: LNHDA, SQIVND (reference sequence). This CDR3 spans 12 amino acids. Trimming cost V 10 bases and J 1 base, with 10 bases left between them. CDR3 in DNA: TGTGCCACGGGACAATGGAACACTGAAGCTTTCTTT. Translated: CATGQWNTEAFF.

The J gene is TRBJ2-5, the V gene TRBV29-1; D unresolved. With 6 bases removed from V and 4 bases from J, the gap between germline ends came to 6 bases. The CDR3 length is 10 residues. Germline V gene lookup returns CDR1 SQVTM and CDR2 ANQGSEA. CDR3 DNA: TGCAGCGTACGACTAGAGACCCAGTACTTC. Protein sequence: CSVRLETQYF.

V usage is TRBV4-2 and J usage is TRBJ1-1; 7 bases match TRBD1. The CDR3 extends over 14 amino acids. Trimming cost V 2 bases and J 4 bases; bases outside gene matches: 4. CDR1 LGHNA and CDR2 YNFKEQ come from the germline V gene. CDR3 residues: CASSQPGQTTEAFF. The CDR3 nucleotides are TGTGCCAGCAGCCAACCGGGACAGACCACTGAAGCTTTCTTT.

The CDR3: CASSRDNYEQYF. The CDR3 region has the DNA TGTGCCAGCAGTCGGGACAACTACGAGCAGTACTTC. V gene TRBV2 combines with J gene TRBJ2-7; the D gene is possibly TRBD1 (6 bases). V was pared by 5 bases and J by 3 bases, with 8 bases between. The V gene's germline CDR1 is SNHLY and CDR2 FYNNEI. The CDR3 is 12 amino acids.

The chain links TRBV4-3 to TRBJ2-1, with TRBD2 identical over 10 bases. This CDR3 contains 14 residues. CDR1 LGHNA and CDR2 YSLEER come from the germline V gene. The junction had 5 bases not matched to a gene; V was cut back by 0 bases and J by 12 bases. The CDR3 here is CASSQEGLADSQFF. CDR3 in DNA: TGCGCCAGCAGCCAAGAAGGACTAGCGGATTCGCAGTTCTTC.

The rearrangement uses TRBV6-6 and TRBJ1-3; TRBD1 aligns across 7 bases. V shed 7 bases and J 3 bases; nucleotides not matched to a gene: 6. The germline CDR1 and CDR2 sequences are MNHNY and SVGAGI (reference sequence). The CDR3 length is 14 residues. CDR3 nucleotides: TGTGCCAGCACCCCGACAGGGAATGGAAACACCATATATTTT. Its translation: CASTPTGNGNTIYF.

The chain couples TRBV5-4 to TRBJ1-2; D gene uncertain. The CDR3 loop spans 15 amino acids. V was clipped by 2 bases and J by 4 bases, with 15 bases between them. The germline gives CDR1 SGHNT, CDR2 YYREEE (reference sequence). This CDR3 reads CASSLPSRSSYGYTF. The CDR3 region has the DNA TGTGCCAGCAGCTTACCCTCCAGGTCCTCCTATGGCTACACCTTC.

This clone was recorded once. The gene calls are TRBV11-3 and TRBJ2-3; TRBD2 matches at 8 bases. After removal of 5 bases from V and 0 bases from J, the junction contained 4 bases not matched to a gene. The germline CDR1 and CDR2 sequences are SGHNT and YENEEA. The CDR3 length is 15 residues. CDR3 DNA: TGTGCCAGCAGCACTAGCGGCACTAGCACAGATACGCAGTATTTT. This gives the protein CASSTSGTSTDTQYF.

This sequence joins TRBV15 and TRBJ2-7; 9 positions match TRBD1. This CDR3 has 15 residues. Germline values: CDR1 LNHNV, CDR2 YYDKDF (reference sequence). The junction had 10 bases not matched to a gene; V was cut back by 5 bases and J by 5 bases. CDR3 DNA sequence: TGTGCCACCAGCTGGGGACAGGGTGGTAGAAACGAGCAGTACTTC. This translates into CATSWGQGGRNEQYF.

The V and J genes are TRBV6-2 or TRBV6-3 and TRBJ1-5, with 9 bases that match TRBD1. Germline V CDR1 and CDR2: MNHEY, SVGEGT. Trimming took 3 bases from V and 1 from J; bases not matched to a gene: 16. The CDR3 runs to 20 residues. In DNA, the CDR3 is TGTGCCAGCAGTTATTCTTCAGGGACAGGGTTGGTAGGCAGCAATCAGCCCCAGCATTTT. Translation: CASSYSSGTGLVGSNQPQHF.

CDR3 in amino acids: CASSPTRGATTDTQYF. CDR3 nucleotide sequence: TGCGCCAGCAGCCCGACCCGGGGTGCGACCACAGATACGCAGTATTTT. The genes are TRBV5-1 and TRBJ2-3; D is perhaps TRBD2 (5 bases). The germline CDR1 and CDR2 sequences are SGHRS and YFSETQ. The length of the CDR3 is 16 residues. Trimming removed 4 bases at V and 2 bases at J, with 17 bases between.

The chain joins TRBV7-8 to TRBJ1-2; no clear D. This CDR3 spans 14 amino acids. V was cut by 1 base and J by 5 bases, with 11 bases left in between. Germline values: CDR1 SGHVS, CDR2 FQNEAQ. The CDR3 reads CASSLGSGEYGYTF. CDR3 sequence (DNA): TGTGCCAGCAGCTTAGGTTCCGGGGAGTATGGCTACACCTTC.

This clone was seen a single time. The genes are TRBV4-1 and TRBJ1-2; TRBD1 aligns across 9 bases. The germline gives CDR1 MGHRA, CDR2 YSYEKL. J gave up 4 bases and V 5 bases, and 11 bases lay outside the gene matches. This CDR3 is 16 amino acids long. The CDR3 DNA sequence: TGCGCCAGCAGCTCAAACAGGGGGCCCATGGGCTATGGCTACACCTTC. Its translation: CASSSNRGPMGYGYTF.

The J gene is TRBJ1-4, the V gene TRBV7-9; no firm D call. This CDR3 contains 14 residues. V lost 1 base and J 2 bases, leaving 5 bases between the germline ends. The germline CDR1 and CDR2 sequences are SEHNR and FQNEAQ (reference sequence). The CDR3 protein is CASSLVSTNEKLFF. CDR3 nucleotide sequence: TGTGCCAGCAGCTTAGTTTCGACTAATGAAAAACTGTTTTTT.

The J gene is TRBJ2-6, the V gene TRBV4-2; 9 bases fit TRBD2. From germline, CDR1 is LGHNA and CDR2 YNFKEQ. The CDR3 totals 22 residues. V gave up 3 bases and J gave up 1 base; unmatched junction bases: 19. The CDR3 bases are TGTGCCAGCAGCCACCTCGGGGCAGGGGGTTTGACTAGCGGTTCTGGGGCCAACGTCCTGACTTTC. It translates to CASSHLGAGGLTSGSGANVLTF.

The chain combines TRBV28 with TRBJ2-7; D perhaps matches TRBD2 (6 bases). The CDR3 loop spans 13 amino acids. The V end was cut by 5 bases, the J end by 5 bases, with 13 bases between. Germline V gene sequence: CDR1 MDHEN, CDR2 SYDVKM. The CDR3 sequence: CASSGGAPHEQYF. In DNA, the CDR3 is TGTGCCAGCAGTGGCGGGGCCCCTCACGAGCAGTACTTC.

This chain links TRBV5-1 with TRBJ2-1; possibly TRBD2 for D (6 bases). Germline loops: CDR1 SGHRS, CDR2 YFSETQ. The CDR3 is 17 residues long. Trimming removed 4 bases at V and 12 bases at J, with 29 bases between. CDR3 residues: CASSSAGSGGAAGTQFF. The CDR3 DNA is TGCGCCAGCAGCAGCGCAGGGTCTGGCGGGGCGGCTGGGACGCAGTTCTTC. Full variable domain (remainder filled in from reference TRBV5-1 and TRBJ2-1): KAGVTQTPRYLIKTRGQQVTLSCSPISGHRSVSWYQQTPGQGLQFLFEYFSETQRNKGNFPGRFSGRQFSNSRSEMNVSTLELGDSALYLCASSSAGSGGAAGTQFFGPGTRLTVL.

The gene calls are TRBV28 and TRBJ2-7, with 9 bases aligning to TRBD1. The germline gives CDR1 MDHEN, CDR2 SYDVKM. The CDR3 is 15 residues long. The V gene end was trimmed by 4 bases and the J gene end by 4 bases; junction bases not matched to a gene: 8. The CDR3 spells CASSSTGQGGYEQYF. CDR3 DNA: TGTGCCAGCAGTTCCACGGGACAGGGCGGGTACGAGCAGTACTTC.